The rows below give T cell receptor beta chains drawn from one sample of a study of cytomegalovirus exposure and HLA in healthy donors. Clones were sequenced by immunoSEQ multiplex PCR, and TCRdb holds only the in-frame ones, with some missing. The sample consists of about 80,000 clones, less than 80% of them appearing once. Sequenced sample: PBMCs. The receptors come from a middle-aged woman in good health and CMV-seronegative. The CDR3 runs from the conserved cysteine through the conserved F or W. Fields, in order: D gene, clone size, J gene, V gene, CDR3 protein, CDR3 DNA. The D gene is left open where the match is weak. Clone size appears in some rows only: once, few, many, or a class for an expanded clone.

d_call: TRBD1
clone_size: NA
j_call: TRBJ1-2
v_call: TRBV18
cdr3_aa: CASSSGQGANYGYTF
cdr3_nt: TGTGCCAGCTCTTCAGGACAGGGGGCGAACTATGGCTACACCTTC

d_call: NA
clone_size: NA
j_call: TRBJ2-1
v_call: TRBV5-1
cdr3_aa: CASSLVAEQGMGQFF
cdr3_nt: TGCGCCAGCAGCTTGGTAGCCGAACAGGGTATGGGACAGTTCTTC

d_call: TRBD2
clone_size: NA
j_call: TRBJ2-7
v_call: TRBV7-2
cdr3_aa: CASSLGTSASYEQYF
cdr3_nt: TGTGCCAGCAGCTTAGGGACTAGCGCGAGCTACGAGCAGTACTTC

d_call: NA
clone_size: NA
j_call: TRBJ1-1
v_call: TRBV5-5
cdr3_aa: CASSLRVQNTEAFF
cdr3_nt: TGTGCCAGCAGCTTGAGAGTGCAGAACACTGAAGCTTTCTTT

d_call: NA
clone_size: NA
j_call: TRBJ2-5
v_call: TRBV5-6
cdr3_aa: CASSFRRALSETQYF
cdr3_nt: TGTGCCAGCAGCTTTAGGCGGGCGTTGTCGGAGACCCAGTACTTC

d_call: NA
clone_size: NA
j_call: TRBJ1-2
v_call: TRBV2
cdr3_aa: CASTKINGGAGGYTF
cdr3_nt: TGTGCCAGCACCAAAATTAACGGGGGGGCAGGTGGCTACACCTTC

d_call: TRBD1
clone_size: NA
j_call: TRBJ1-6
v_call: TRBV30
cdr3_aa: CAWAPGQITPPLHF
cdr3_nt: TGTGCCTGGGCCCCGGGACAGATCACGCCACCCCTCCACTTT

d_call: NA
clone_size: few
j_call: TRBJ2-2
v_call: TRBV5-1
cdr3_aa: CASSLRPDSASTGELFF
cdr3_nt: TGCGCCAGCAGCCTTCGTCCGGACTCGGCAAGCACCGGGGAGCTGTTTTTT

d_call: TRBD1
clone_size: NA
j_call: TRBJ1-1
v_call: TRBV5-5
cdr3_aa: CASSIRDRSTEAFF
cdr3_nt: TGTGCCAGCAGCATCCGGGACAGAAGCACTGAAGCTTTCTTT

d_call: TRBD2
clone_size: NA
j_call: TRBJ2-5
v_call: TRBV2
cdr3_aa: CASGTSGRETQYF
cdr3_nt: TGTGCCAGCGGGACTAGCGGACGGGAGACCCAGTACTTC

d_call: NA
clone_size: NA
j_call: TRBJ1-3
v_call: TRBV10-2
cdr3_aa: CASSERFVGAGNTIYF
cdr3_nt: TGCGCCAGCAGTGAGAGGTTCGTAGGGGCTGGAAACACCATATATTTT

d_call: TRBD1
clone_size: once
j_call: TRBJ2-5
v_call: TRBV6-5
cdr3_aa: CASSPSTGVQETQYF
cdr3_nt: TGTGCCAGCAGTCCGTCTACAGGGGTACAAGAGACCCAGTACTTC

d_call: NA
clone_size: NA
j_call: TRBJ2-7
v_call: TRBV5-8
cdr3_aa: CASSAGTPPAYEQYF
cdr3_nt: TGTGCCAGCAGCGCCGGGACACCGCCCGCCTACGAGCAGTACTTC

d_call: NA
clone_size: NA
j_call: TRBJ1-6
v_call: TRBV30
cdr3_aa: CALRGVFDSPLHF
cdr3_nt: TGTGCCTTGAGGGGAGTCTTCGATTCACCCCTCCACTTT

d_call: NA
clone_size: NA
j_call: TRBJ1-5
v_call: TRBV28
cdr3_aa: CASSSGQPQPQHF
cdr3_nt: TGTGCCAGCAGCTCGGGACAACCTCAGCCCCAGCATTTT

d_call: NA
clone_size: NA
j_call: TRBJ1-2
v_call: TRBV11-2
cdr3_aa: CASSVRDTNYGYTF
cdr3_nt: TGTGCCAGCAGCGTTCGGGACACAAACTATGGCTACACCTTC

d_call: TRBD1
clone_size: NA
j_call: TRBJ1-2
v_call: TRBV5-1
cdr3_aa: CASRPRSTGDYGYTF
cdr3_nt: TGCGCCAGCAGACCTAGGTCGACAGGGGACTATGGCTACACCTTC

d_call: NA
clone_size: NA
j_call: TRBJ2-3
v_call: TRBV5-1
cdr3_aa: CASSLRSGLSDTQYF
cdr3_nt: TGCGCCAGCAGCTTGCGAAGCGGGCTGTCAGATACGCAGTATTTT

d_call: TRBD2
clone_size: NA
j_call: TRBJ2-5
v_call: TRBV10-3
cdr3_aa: CAISAKLAGVETQYF
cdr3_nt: TGTGCCATCAGTGCGAAGCTAGCGGGAGTAGAGACCCAGTACTTC

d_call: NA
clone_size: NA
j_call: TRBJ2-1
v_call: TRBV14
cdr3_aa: CASSAGTRLNEQFF
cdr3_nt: TGTGCCAGCAGCGCCGGGACTCGCCTAAATGAGCAGTTCTTC

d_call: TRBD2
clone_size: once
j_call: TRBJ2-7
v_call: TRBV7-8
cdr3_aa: CASSPAGGQYEQYF
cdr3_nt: TGTGCCAGCAGCCCGGCGGGGGGGCAGTACGAGCAGTACTTC

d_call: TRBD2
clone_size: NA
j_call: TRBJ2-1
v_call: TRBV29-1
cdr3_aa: CSVEMNSGLGEQLF
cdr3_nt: TGCAGCGTTGAAATGAATAGCGGGTTAGGGGAGCAGCTCTTC

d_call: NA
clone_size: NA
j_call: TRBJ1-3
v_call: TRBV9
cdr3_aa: CASSVGWGGPLSGNTIYF
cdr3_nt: TGTGCCAGCAGCGTAGGATGGGGGGGCCCTCTCTCTGGAAACACCATATATTTT

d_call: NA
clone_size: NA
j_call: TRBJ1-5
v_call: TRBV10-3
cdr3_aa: CATEAGAGNQPQHF
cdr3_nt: TGTGCCACCGAGGCGGGGGCTGGCAATCAGCCCCAGCATTTT

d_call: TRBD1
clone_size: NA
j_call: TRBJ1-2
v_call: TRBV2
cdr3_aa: CASNPWDRNYGYTF
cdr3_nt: TGTGCCAGCAACCCCTGGGACAGGAACTATGGCTACACCTTC

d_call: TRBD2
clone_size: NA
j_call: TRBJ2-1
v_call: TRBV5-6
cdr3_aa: CASSRELAGGPMDEQFF
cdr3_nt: TGTGCCAGCAGCCGGGAATTAGCGGGAGGGCCTATGGATGAGCAGTTCTTC

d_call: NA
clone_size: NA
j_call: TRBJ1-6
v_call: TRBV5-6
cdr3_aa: CASSLGRVDSPLHF
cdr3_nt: TGTGCCAGCAGCTTGGGCAGGGTAGATTCACCCCTCCACTTT

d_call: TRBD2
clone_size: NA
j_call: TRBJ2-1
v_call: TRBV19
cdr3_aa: CASSSSSGRWIYNEQFF
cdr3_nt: TGTGCCAGTAGTTCTTCTAGCGGGAGATGGATCTACAATGAGCAGTTCTTC

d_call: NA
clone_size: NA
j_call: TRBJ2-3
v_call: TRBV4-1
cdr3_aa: CASSSQGGGTDTQYF
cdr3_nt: TGCGCCAGCAGCTCGCAGGGGGGCGGCACAGATACGCAGTATTTT

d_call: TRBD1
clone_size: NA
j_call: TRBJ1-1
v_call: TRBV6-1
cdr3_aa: CASSHRGPDTEAFF
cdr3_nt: TGTGCCAGCAGTCACAGGGGGCCGGACACTGAAGCTTTCTTT

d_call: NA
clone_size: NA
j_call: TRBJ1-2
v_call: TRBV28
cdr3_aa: CAISNRQSYGYTF
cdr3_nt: TGTGCCATCTCAAACCGACAGAGCTATGGCTACACCTTC

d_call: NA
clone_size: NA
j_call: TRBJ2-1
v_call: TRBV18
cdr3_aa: CASSPGLGGYEQFF
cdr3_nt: TGTGCCAGCTCACCAGGCCTAGGCGGGTATGAGCAGTTCTTC

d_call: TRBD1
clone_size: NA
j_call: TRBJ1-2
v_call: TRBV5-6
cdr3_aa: CASTLGQGNYGYTF
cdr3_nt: TGTGCCAGCACCCTGGGACAGGGTAACTATGGCTACACCTTC

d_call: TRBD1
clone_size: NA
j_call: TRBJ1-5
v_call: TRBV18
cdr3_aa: CASSPQGADQPQHF
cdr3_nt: TGTGCCAGCTCACCACAGGGGGCGGATCAGCCCCAGCATTTT

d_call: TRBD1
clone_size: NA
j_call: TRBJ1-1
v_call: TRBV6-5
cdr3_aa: CASAGRGTNTEAFF
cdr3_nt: TGTGCCAGCGCGGGCAGGGGGACGAACACTGAAGCTTTCTTT

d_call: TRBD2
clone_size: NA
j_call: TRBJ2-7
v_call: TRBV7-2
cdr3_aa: CASSLQRGSYEQYF
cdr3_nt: TGTGCCAGCAGCCTCCAGCGGGGATCCTACGAGCAGTACTTC

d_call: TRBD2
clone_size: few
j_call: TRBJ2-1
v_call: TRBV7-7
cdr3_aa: CASSLGAGATVEQFF
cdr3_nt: TGTGCCAGCAGCTTAGGGGCGGGAGCTACTGTTGAGCAGTTCTTC

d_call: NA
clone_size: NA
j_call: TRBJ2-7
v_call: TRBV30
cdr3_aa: CAWSNTQYEQYF
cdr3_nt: TGTGCCTGGAGTAACACCCAGTACGAGCAGTACTTC

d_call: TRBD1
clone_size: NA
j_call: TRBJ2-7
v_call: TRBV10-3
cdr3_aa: CAISESGDRVEQYF
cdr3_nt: TGTGCCATCAGTGAGAGCGGGGACAGGGTCGAGCAGTACTTC

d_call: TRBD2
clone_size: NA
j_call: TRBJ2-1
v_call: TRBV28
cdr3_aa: CASSLWPGGPGEQFF
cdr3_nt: TGTGCCAGCAGTTTATGGCCGGGAGGGCCGGGTGAGCAGTTCTTC

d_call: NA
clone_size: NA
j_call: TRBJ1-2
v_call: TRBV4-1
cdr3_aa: CASSRGQSGDYGYTF
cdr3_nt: TGCGCCAGCAGCCGAGGCCAGTCCGGTGACTATGGCTACACCTTC

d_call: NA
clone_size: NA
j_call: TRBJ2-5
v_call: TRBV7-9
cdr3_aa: CASSKQTGRETQYF
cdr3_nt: TGTGCCAGCAGCAAACAGACAGGCAGAGAGACCCAGTACTTC